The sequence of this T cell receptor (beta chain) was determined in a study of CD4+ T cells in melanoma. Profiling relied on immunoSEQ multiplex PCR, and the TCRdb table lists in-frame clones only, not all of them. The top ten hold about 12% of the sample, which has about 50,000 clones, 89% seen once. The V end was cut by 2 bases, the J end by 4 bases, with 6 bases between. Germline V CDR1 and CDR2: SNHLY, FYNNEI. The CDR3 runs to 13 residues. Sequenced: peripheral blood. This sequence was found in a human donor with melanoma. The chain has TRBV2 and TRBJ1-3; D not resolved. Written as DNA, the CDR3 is TGTGCCAGCAGTGAAAACGGCGGAAACACCATATATTTT. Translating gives CASSENGGNTIYF.